The 30 T cell receptor beta chains given below trace back to one sample, sequenced in a study of OX40 agonist ivuxolimab in advanced cancers. Sequencing used immunoSEQ multiplex PCR; TCRdb keeps in-frame clones, though not all of them. The repertoire holds about 90,000 clones, with 90% as singletons. The sequencing here drew on CD4+ or CD8+ T cells sorted from blood, taken in a trial of the OX40 agonist ivuxolimab. The receptors were sampled from an adult with an advanced solid tumor such as melanoma, head and neck, liver or kidney cancer.

This clone was counted a single time. This chain joins TRBV6-5 and TRBJ2-1; D possibly corresponds to TRBD1 (5 bases). CDR3 size: 15 residues. V lost 0 bases to trimming and J lost 0 bases, with 6 bases between them. The germline gives CDR1 MNHEY, CDR2 SVGAGI. The CDR3 DNA reads TGTGCCAGCAGTTACTCCCAGGGCTCCTACAATGAGCAGTTCTTC. As protein: CASSYSQGSYNEQFF.

The chain couples TRBV19 to TRBJ2-3; 8 bases are shared with TRBD1. After removal of 5 bases from V and 4 bases from J, the junction contained 11 bases not matched to a gene. The CDR3 length is 16 residues. Per germline, CDR1 LNHDA and CDR2 SQIVND (reference sequence). The CDR3 nucleotides read TGTGCCAGTAGTGGTCTGGACAGGGTTGGGGCAGATACGCAGTATTTT. This sequence encodes CASSGLDRVGADTQYF.

The V call is TRBV5-1, the J call TRBJ1-2; D is unclear. The CDR3 runs to 14 residues. V gave up 3 bases and J gave up 0 bases, with 9 bases separating them. CDR1 is SGHRS, CDR2 YFSETQ, per germline. CDR3 loop: CASSSEMANYGYTF. In DNA, the CDR3 is TGCGCCAGCAGCTCTGAGATGGCTAACTATGGCTACACCTTC.

The V call is TRBV14, the J call TRBJ2-2, with D possibly being TRBD2 (8 bases). The germline CDR1 and CDR2 sequences are SGHDN and FVKESK. The CDR3 has 16 amino acids. Trimming removed 4 bases at V and 5 bases at J, with 17 bases between. CDR3 residues: CASSPGRGLWTGELFF. DNA for the CDR3: TGTGCCAGCAGCCCCGGGAGGGGGCTGTGGACCGGGGAGCTGTTTTTT. Full variable domain (outside the CDR3, taken from reference TRBV14 and TRBJ2-2): EAGVTQFPSHSVIEKGQTVTLRCDPISGHDNLYWYRRVMGKEIKFLLHFVKESKQDESGMPNNRFLAERTGGTYSTLKVQPAELEDSGVYFCASSPGRGLWTGELFFGEGSRLTVL.

The sample holds a few counts of this clone. The rearrangement uses TRBV11-2 and TRBJ1-6; the D is unclear. With 1 base removed from V and 8 bases from J, the gap between germline ends came to 12 bases. The CDR3 sequence is 15 residues long. Germline V gene sequence: CDR1 SGHAT, CDR2 FQNNGV. CDR3 loop: CASSLGVLGDSPLHF. The CDR3 bases are TGTGCCAGCAGCTTAGGGGTTCTAGGAGATTCACCCCTCCACTTT. Using reference TRBV11-2 and TRBJ1-6 for the parts outside the CDR3, the full variable domain is EAGVAQSPRYKIIEKRQSVAFWCNPISGHATLYWYQQILGQGPKLLIQFQNNGVVDDSQLPKDRFSAERLKGVDSTLKIQPAKLEDSAVYLCASSLGVLGDSPLHFGNGTRLTVT.

The genes are TRBV14 and TRBJ1-1; TRBD1 matches at 8 bases. Trimming took 4 bases from V and 0 from J; bases not matched to a gene: 19. The CDR3 loop spans 20 amino acids. The germline V gene has CDR1 SGHDN and CDR2 FVKESK. CDR3 in DNA: TGTGCCAGCAGCCCTAAAGCCGGGACAGGCCGAAATTACTTGAACACTGAAGCTTTCTTT. Translated, it gives CASSPKAGTGRNYLNTEAFF.

The rearrangement uses TRBV10-2 and TRBJ2-5; possible D gene TRBD2, 5 bases. V lost 9 bases, J lost 4 bases, and 15 bases lay in between. The CDR3 is made up of 13 amino acids. Germline V gene sequence: CDR1 WSHSY, CDR2 SAAADI. The CDR3 region has the DNA TGCGCCAGTAAGGTGAGGGTTGGAGAGACCCAGTACTTC. Its translation: CASKVRVGETQYF.

The chain joins TRBV5-8 to TRBJ1-6, with 8 positions matching TRBD1. V shed 2 bases, J shed 7 bases, and the junction held 5 bases outside the gene matches. Germline lookup yields CDR1 SGHTS and CDR2 YDEGEE. The CDR3 has 15 amino acids. The CDR3 loop is CASSLLRTGNSPLHF. As DNA, the CDR3 is TGTGCCAGCAGCTTACTACGGACAGGGAATTCACCCCTCCACTTT. Based on the CDR3 plus reference TRBV5-8 and TRBJ1-6, the full variable domain is EAGVTQSPTHLIKTRGQQATLRCSPISGHTSVYWYQQALGLGLQFLLWYDEGEERNRGNFPPRFSGRQFPNYSSELNVNALELEDSALYLCASSLLRTGNSPLHFGNGTRLTVT.

J is TRBJ1-2 and V is TRBV5-1, with D uncertain. CDR1 is SGHRS and CDR2 is YFSETQ in the germline V gene. There are 16 residues in the CDR3. With 5 bases removed from V and 8 bases from J, the gap between germline ends came to 25 bases. DNA of the CDR3: TGCGCCAGCAGGCCCTCGGCGCGGCAAGCAATAAGGGGCTACACCTTC. Translated: CASRPSARQAIRGYTF.

This clone appeared once. The V call is TRBV7-3, the J call TRBJ2-3, with TRBD1 identical over 7 bases. Losses at the gene ends were 5 bases for V and 2 bases for J; bases not matched to a gene: 7. In germline, CDR1 is SGHTA, CDR2 FQGTGA. The CDR3 loop spans 15 amino acids. The CDR3 nucleotides are TGTGCCAGCAGCGAGACAGGGTTCCCCACAGATACGCAGTATTTT. Its protein is CASSETGFPTDTQYF. The whole variable domain, filled in from reference TRBV7-3 and TRBJ2-3, reads GAGVSQTPSNKVTEKGKYVELRCDPISGHTALYWYRQSLGQGPEFLIYFQGTGAADDSGLPNDRFFAVRPEGSVSTLKIQRTERGDSAVYLCASSETGFPTDTQYFGPGTRLTVL.

The chain combines TRBV7-9 with TRBJ2-3; D tentatively fits TRBD1 or TRBD2 (5 bases each). Trimming stripped 1 base from V and 8 bases from J, with 10 bases between. The length of the CDR3 is 13 residues. Germline V gene sequence: CDR1 SEHNR, CDR2 FQNEAQ (reference sequence). DNA for the CDR3: TGTGCCAGCAGCTTAGTGGGGGAAGGTACGCAGTATTTT. This sequence encodes CASSLVGEGTQYF.

The rearrangement links TRBV27 to TRBJ1-5, with TRBD1 matching 11 bases. V lost 5 bases to trimming and J lost 4 bases; unmatched junction nucleotides: 7. The length of the CDR3 is 16 residues. Germline V gene lookup returns CDR1 MNHEY and CDR2 SMNVEV (reference sequence). DNA for the CDR3: TGTGCCAGCAGTCTGACTGGGACAGGGGGTAATCAGCCCCAGCATTTT. Translated, it gives CASSLTGTGGNQPQHF.

The chain carries TRBV19 and TRBJ2-7; TRBD1 matches at 7 bases. V was pared by 5 bases and J by 0 bases, with 4 bases of the junction left unmatched. This CDR3 spans 14 amino acids. The germline V gene has CDR1 LNHDA and CDR2 SQIVND (reference sequence). DNA of the CDR3: TGTGCCAGTAGTGCACAGGGGAGCTCCTACGAGCAGTACTTC. Its translation is CASSAQGSSYEQYF. Complete variable domain (other parts from reference TRBV19 and TRBJ2-7): DGGITQSPKYLFRKEGQNVTLSCEQNLNHDAMYWYRQDPGQGLRLIYYSQIVNDFQKGDIAEGYSVSREKKESFPLTVTSAQKNPTAFYLCASSAQGSSYEQYFGPGTRLTVT.

The V and J genes are TRBV19 and TRBJ2-2; D is unresolved. This CDR3 contains 15 residues. The germline V and J ends were trimmed by 5 bases and 4 bases, with 14 bases remaining between them. Germline V gene data show CDR1 as LNHDA and CDR2 as SQIVND (reference sequence). This CDR3 is CASSGLGRVTGELFF. For the CDR3, the DNA is TGTGCCAGTAGTGGCCTCGGACGTGTCACCGGGGAGCTGTTTTTT.

This clone was picked up one time. The rearrangement joins TRBV29-1 to TRBJ1-4, with 8 bases matching TRBD1. The CDR3 runs to 13 residues. V lost 7 bases and J lost 2; bases outside the gene matches: 3. Germline V gene sequence: CDR1 SQVTM, CDR2 ANQGSEA. Here the CDR3 reads CSGAGGTNEKLFF. CDR3 sequence (DNA): TGCAGCGGTGCAGGGGGCACTAATGAAAAACTGTTTTTT.

The CDR3 spells CASKTTNTGELFF. DNA for the CDR3: TGCGCCAGCAAGACCACGAACACCGGGGAGCTGTTTTTT. V gene TRBV5-1 combines with J gene TRBJ2-2; D gene unclear. Deletions cut 6 bases from V and 0 bases from J, with 6 bases between. Germline CDR1 is SGHRS and CDR2 is YFSETQ. The CDR3 sequence is 13 residues long.

This chain links TRBV21-1 with TRBJ2-4; the DNA was not compared with TRBD1, the D call given in the table. TRBV21-1 is a pseudogene. The CDR3 extends over 14 amino acids. The CDR3 sequence: CASSKTGAKNIQYF. CDR3 bases: TGTGCCAGCAGCAAGACAGGGGCCAAAAACATTCAGTACTTC.

This chain connects TRBV5-4 to TRBJ2-5, with D possibly matching TRBD2 (6 bases). The germline V gene has CDR1 SGHNT and CDR2 YYREEE (reference sequence). The CDR3 is 14 amino acids. Between the trimmed V and J ends, which lost 0 bases and 2 bases, there was a span of 8 bases. CDR3 nucleotide sequence: TGTGCCAGCAGCTTGGGTAGCGGACAAGAGACCCAGTACTTC. This encodes CASSLGSGQETQYF. Full variable domain (outside the CDR3, taken from reference TRBV5-4 and TRBJ2-5): ETGVTQSPTHLIKTRGQQVTLRCSSQSGHNTVSWYQQALGQGPQFIFQYYREEENGRGNFPPRFSGLQFPNYSSELNVNALELDDSALYLCASSLGSGQETQYFGPGTRLLVL.

The genes are TRBV5-1 and TRBJ2-7; D gene ambiguous. Germline CDR1 reads SGHRS; CDR2 reads YFSETQ. The CDR3 totals 15 residues. Trimming stripped 2 bases from V and 0 bases from J, with 12 bases between. CDR3 nucleotide sequence: TGCGCCAGCAGCTTCTGGACCGAGAGCTCCTACGAGCAGTACTTC. This gives the protein CASSFWTESSYEQYF.

The rearrangement uses TRBV29-1 and TRBJ2-1; 8 nucleotides line up with TRBD2. The junction had 8 bases not matched to a gene; V was cut back by 6 bases and J by 1 base. Per the germline V gene, CDR1 is SQVTM and CDR2 is ANQGSEA. The CDR3 consists of 15 residues. This chain's CDR3 is CSVRGAGGSYNEQFF. The CDR3 bases are TGCAGCGTCCGAGGGGCGGGAGGATCCTACAATGAGCAGTTCTTC.

The chain recombines TRBV29-1 with TRBJ2-5, with TRBD1 identical over 8 bases. From germline, CDR1 is SQVTM and CDR2 ANQGSEA. This CDR3 is built from 11 residues. V shed 8 bases, J shed 5 bases, and the junction held 4 bases outside the gene matches. CDR3 nucleotides: TGCAGCCAGGGGGCATGGGAGACCCAGTACTTC. Protein: CSQGAWETQYF.

This rearrangement joins TRBV6-1 to TRBJ2-7; the D gene is possibly TRBD1 (6 bases). Germline values: CDR1 MNHNS, CDR2 SASEGT. This CDR3 contains 14 residues. The V end lost 2 bases, the J end lost 2 bases, and 10 bases lay between the germline ends. CDR3 nucleotides: TGTGCCAGCAGTGAATCAGGGGCCCCCTACGAGCAGTACTTC. Translated, it gives CASSESGAPYEQYF.

The table lists this clone with a count of one. The V call is TRBV2, the J call TRBJ2-7; the D gene is possibly TRBD2 (6 bases). The CDR3 extends over 13 amino acids. Germline lookup yields CDR1 SNHLY and CDR2 FYNNEI. The V and J ends lost 5 bases and 3 bases respectively, with 11 bases between them. The CDR3 nucleotides are TGTGCCAGCAGTCGGGACTTAAACTACGAGCAGTACTTC. Encoded protein: CASSRDLNYEQYF.

The sample holds a few counts of this clone. This sequence joins TRBV30 and TRBJ1-1; D is unresolved. This CDR3 contains 14 residues. V lost 4 bases to trimming and J lost 4 bases, with 16 bases between them. Germline lookup yields CDR1 GTSNPN and CDR2 SVGIG (reference sequence). CDR3 DNA: TGTGCCTGGAACGGACCCTGGGTGGGCACTGAAGCTTTCTTT. It translates to CAWNGPWVGTEAFF.

J is TRBJ1-2 and V is TRBV20-1; no clear D gene. This CDR3 region has 9 residues. The V gene's germline CDR1 is DFQATT and CDR2 SNEGSKA (reference sequence). V gave up 6 bases and J gave up 5 bases, with 4 bases separating them. CDR3 amino acids: CSAQYGYTF. The CDR3 DNA is TGCAGTGCCCAGTATGGCTACACCTTC.

This sequence joins TRBV10-3 and TRBJ2-1; D possibly corresponds to TRBD2 (6 bases). This CDR3 spans 15 amino acids. Trimming removed 2 bases from V and 0 bases from J, with 8 bases in between. Germline lookup yields CDR1 ENHRY and CDR2 SYGVKD. The CDR3, as DNA: TGTGCCATCAGTGAGGCGGGGAGCTCCTACAATGAGCAGTTCTTC. Residues: CAISEAGSSYNEQFF.

The chain links TRBV27 to TRBJ1-5; D may be TRBD1 (6 bases). V was pared by 5 bases and J by 2 bases, with 16 bases between. Germline CDR1 MNHEY, CDR2 SMNVEV (reference sequence). This CDR3 spans 16 amino acids. CDR3: CASSPMGGSGNQPQHF. The CDR3 region has the DNA TGTGCCAGCAGTCCAATGGGGGGCTCGGGCAATCAGCCCCAGCATTTT.

The chain couples TRBV29-1 to TRBJ2-2, with a tentative D call TRBD1 (6 bases). From germline, CDR1 is SQVTM and CDR2 ANQGSEA. The CDR3 extends over 14 amino acids. Trimming removed 5 bases from V and 4 bases from J, with 14 bases in between. CDR3 sequence: CSVRPAGVTGELFF. CDR3 coding DNA: TGCAGCGTTCGTCCCGCAGGGGTCACCGGGGAGCTGTTTTTT.

V is TRBV9 and J is TRBJ2-2; D assignment may be TRBD1 or TRBD2 (5 bases each). Per germline, CDR1 SGDLS and CDR2 YYNGEE. Trimming removed 2 bases at V and 4 bases at J, with 12 bases between. The CDR3 extends over 15 amino acids. This CDR3 reads CASSVGVRSTGELFF. CDR3 coding DNA: TGTGCCAGCAGCGTGGGGGTACGGTCCACCGGGGAGCTGTTTTTT.

Written as DNA, the CDR3 is TGTGCCAGCAGCCCCAGCGGGAGCTCCTACGAGCAGTACTTC. The encoded protein is CASSPSGSSYEQYF. The rearrangement uses TRBV7-8 and TRBJ2-7; 8 positions agree with TRBD2. CDR3 length: 14 amino acids. J lost 0 bases, V lost 5 bases, and 3 bases had no gene match. Germline V lookup: CDR1 SGHVS, CDR2 FQNEAQ.